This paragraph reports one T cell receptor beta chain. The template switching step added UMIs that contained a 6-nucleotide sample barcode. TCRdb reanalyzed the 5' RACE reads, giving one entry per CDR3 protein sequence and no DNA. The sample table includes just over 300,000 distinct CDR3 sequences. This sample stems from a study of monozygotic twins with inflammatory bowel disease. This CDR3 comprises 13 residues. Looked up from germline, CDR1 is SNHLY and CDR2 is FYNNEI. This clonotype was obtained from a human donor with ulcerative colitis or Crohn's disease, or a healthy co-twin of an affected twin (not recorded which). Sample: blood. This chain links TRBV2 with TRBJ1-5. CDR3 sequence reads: CASSGGEWGPQHF.